The source of this TCR beta chain is a study of T cell responses to AZD1222 COVID-19 vaccine. Overall study results and limits: Nearly half of spike-specific TCRs reportedly target unmutated variant regions.

The assay was immunoSEQ multiplex PCR, and TCRdb's table has in-frame clones only and misses some. The sample consists of some 69,000 clones, around four fifths of them appearing once. V shed 5 bases and J shed 5 bases, with 10 bases lying between them. Per germline, CDR1 SGHVS and CDR2 FQNEAQ. There are 13 residues in the CDR3. Comments on this clone: Its target is unknown.

This rearrangement joins TRBV7-8 to TRBJ2-1; D gene ambiguous. This clonotype was obtained from an adult who received the AZD1222 COVID-19 vaccine. The specimen was peripheral blood, collected 28 days after the second AZD1222 dose. Written as DNA, the CDR3 is TGTGCCAGCAGCCTAGGAGCGAACAATGAGCAGTTCTTC. Its protein product is CASSLGANNEQFF.